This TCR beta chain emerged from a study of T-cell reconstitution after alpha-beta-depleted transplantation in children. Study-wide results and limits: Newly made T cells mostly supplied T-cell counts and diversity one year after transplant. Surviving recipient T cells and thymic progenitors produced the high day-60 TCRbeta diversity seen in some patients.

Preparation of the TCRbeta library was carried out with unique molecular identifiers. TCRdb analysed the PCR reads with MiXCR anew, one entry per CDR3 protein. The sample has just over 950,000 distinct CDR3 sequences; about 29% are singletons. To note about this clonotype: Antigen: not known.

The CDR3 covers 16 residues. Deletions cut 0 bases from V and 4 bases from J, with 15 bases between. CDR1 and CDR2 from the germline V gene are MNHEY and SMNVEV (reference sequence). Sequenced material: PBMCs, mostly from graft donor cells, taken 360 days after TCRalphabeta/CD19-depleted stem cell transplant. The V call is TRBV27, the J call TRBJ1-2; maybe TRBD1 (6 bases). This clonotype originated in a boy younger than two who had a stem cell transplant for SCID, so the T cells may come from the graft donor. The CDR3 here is CASSLSVDRLSYGYTF. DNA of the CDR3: TGTGCCAGCAGTTTATCCGTTGACAGGCTGAGCTATGGCTACACCTTC.